The sequence of this T cell receptor beta chain was determined in a study of CD8 T cells in ankylosing spondylitis. V lost 1 base, J lost 0 bases, and 24 bases lay in between. Germline CDR1 and CDR2: LGHNA and YNFKEQ. The CDR3 runs to 21 residues. Using its own MiXCR run on the 5' RACE reads, TCRdb lists one record per CDR3 protein. The sample includes hundreds of thousands of distinct CDR3 sequences, 20% of them seen just once. Sequencing was carried out using blood, either unsorted or a sorted T cell fraction (not recorded which). V gene TRBV4-2 combines with J gene TRBJ2-2, with unresolved D. This sequence was found in a male donor with ankylosing spondylitis or in good health (not recorded which). The DNA of the CDR3 is TGTGCCAGCAGCCAAGCGGCGGCGGCACAGTCCCACAACCCGAACACCGGGGAGCTGTTTTTT. Its protein product is CASSQAAAAQSHNPNTGELFF.